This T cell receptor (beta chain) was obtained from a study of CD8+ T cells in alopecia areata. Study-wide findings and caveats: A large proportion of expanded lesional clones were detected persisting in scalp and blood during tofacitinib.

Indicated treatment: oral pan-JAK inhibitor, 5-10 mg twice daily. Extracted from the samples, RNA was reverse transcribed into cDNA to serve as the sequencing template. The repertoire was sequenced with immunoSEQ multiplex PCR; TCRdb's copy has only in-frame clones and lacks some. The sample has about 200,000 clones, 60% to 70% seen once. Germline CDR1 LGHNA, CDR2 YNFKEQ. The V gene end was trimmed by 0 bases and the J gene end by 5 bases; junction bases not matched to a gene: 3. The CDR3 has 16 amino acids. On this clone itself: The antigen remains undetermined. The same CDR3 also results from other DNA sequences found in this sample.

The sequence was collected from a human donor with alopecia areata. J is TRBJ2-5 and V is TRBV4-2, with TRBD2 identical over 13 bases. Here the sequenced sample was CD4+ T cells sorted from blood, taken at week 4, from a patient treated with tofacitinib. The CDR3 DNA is TGTGCCAGCAGCCAAGAACTAGCGGGGGGGCAGGAGACCCAGTACTTC. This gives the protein CASSQELAGGQETQYF.